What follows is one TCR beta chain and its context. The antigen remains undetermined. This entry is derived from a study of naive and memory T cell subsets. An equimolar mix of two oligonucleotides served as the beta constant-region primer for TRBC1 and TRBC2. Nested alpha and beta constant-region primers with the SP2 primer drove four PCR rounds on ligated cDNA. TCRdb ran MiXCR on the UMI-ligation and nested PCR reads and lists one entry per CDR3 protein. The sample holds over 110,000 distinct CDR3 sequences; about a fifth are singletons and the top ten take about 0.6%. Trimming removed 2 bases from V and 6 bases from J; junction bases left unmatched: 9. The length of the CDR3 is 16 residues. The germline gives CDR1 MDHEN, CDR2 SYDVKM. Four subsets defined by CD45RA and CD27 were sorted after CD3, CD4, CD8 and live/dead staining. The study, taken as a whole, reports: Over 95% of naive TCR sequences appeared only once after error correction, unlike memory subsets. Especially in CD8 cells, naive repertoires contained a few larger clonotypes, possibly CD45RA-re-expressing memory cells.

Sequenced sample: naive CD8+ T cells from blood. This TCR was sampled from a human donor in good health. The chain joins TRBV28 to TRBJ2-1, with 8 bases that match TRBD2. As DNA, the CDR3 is TGTGCCAGCAGTTTAACGGGAGCGGGACTAGGCAATGAGCAGTTCTTC. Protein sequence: CASSLTGAGLGNEQFF.